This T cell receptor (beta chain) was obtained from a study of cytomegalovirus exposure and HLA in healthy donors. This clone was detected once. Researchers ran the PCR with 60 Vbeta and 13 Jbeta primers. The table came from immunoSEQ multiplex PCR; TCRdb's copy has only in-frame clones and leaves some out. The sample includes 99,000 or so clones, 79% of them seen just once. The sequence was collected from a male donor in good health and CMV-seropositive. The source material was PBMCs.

In nucleotides, the CDR3 is TGTGCCAGCAGCTCTGTTGACACGAACACCGGGGAGCTGTTTTTT. Amino acid sequence: CASSSVDTNTGELFF. The chain couples TRBV5-6 to TRBJ2-2; D not resolved. This CDR3 has 15 residues. Trimming stripped 3 bases from V and 0 bases from J, with 9 bases between. The germline gives CDR1 SGHDT, CDR2 YYEEEE.